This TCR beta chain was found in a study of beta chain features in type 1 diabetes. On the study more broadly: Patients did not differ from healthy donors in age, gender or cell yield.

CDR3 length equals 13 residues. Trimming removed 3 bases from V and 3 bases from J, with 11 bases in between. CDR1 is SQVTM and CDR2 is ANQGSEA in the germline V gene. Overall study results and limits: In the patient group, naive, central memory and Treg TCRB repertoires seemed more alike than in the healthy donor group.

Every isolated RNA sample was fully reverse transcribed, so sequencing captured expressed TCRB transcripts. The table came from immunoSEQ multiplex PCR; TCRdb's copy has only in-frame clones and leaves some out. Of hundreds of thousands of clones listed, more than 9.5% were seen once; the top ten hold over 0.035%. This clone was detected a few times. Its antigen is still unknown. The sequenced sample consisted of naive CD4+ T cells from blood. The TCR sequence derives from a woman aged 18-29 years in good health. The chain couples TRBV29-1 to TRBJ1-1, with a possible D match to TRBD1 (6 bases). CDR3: CSVDPGVDTEAFF. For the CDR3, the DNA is TGCAGCGTTGATCCAGGGGTGGACACTGAAGCTTTCTTT.